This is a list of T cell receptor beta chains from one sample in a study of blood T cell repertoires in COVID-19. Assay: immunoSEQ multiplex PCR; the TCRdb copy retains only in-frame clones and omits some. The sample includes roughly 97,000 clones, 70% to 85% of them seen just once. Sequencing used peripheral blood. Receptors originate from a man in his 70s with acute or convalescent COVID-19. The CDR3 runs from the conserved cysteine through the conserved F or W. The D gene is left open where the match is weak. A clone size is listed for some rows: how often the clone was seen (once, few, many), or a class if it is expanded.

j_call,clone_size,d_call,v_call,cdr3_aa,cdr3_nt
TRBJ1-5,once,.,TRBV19,CASSLDRFNQPQHF,TGTGCCAGTAGTTTGGACAGATTCAATCAGCCCCAGCATTTT
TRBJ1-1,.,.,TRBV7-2,CASSLTVPTGTEAFF,TGTGCCAGCAGCTTAACTGTCCCGACAGGCACTGAAGCTTTCTTT
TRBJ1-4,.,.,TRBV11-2,CASSLGGGGKLFF,TGTGCCAGCAGCTTAGGCGGGGGAGGAAAACTGTTTTTT
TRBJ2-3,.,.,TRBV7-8,CASSQPVNRVGGTDTQYF,TGTGCCAGCAGCCAACCGGTTAACAGGGTAGGAGGCACAGATACGCAGTATTTT
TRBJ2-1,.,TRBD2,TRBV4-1,CASSQSRSGRERVNEQFF,TGCGCCAGCAGCCAAAGCCGAAGCGGGAGAGAGAGGGTCAATGAGCAGTTCTTC
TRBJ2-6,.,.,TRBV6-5,CASRSASSGANVLTF,TGTGCCAGCAGAAGCGCGAGCTCTGGGGCCAACGTCCTGACTTTC
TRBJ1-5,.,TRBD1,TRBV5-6,CASSLAGDRNQPQHF,TGTGCCAGCAGCTTGGCGGGGGACAGAAATCAGCCCCAGCATTTT
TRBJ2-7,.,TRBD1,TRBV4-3,CASSQEGQGRYEQYF,TGCGCCAGCAGCCAAGAGGGACAGGGGAGGTACGAGCAGTACTTC
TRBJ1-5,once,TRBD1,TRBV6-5,CASSYRQGDQPQHF,TGTGCCAGCAGTTATAGACAGGGCGATCAGCCCCAGCATTTT
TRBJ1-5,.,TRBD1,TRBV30,CAWSGGGQGLQPQHF,TGTGCCTGGAGCGGGGGGGGACAGGGCCTTCAGCCCCAGCATTTT
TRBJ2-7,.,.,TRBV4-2,CASSQNQNYEQYF,TGTGCCAGCAGCCAAAATCAGAACTACGAGCAGTACTTC
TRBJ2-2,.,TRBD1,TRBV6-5,CASSRDRVSGELFF,TGTGCCAGCAGCCGGGACAGGGTTAGCGGGGAGCTGTTTTTT
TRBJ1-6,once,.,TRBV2,CASVDREFSPLHF,TGTGCCAGCGTAGACAGAGAGTTTTCACCCCTCCACTTT
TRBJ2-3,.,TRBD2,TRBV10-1,CASSEPSGGTDTQYF,TGCGCCAGCAGTGAGCCTAGCGGGGGGACAGATACGCAGTATTTT
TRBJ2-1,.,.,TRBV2,CASSAPGRPSYNEQFF,TGTGCCAGCAGTGCCCCTGGGCGACCCTCCTACAATGAGCAGTTCTTC
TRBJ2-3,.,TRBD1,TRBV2,CASSERQGARTDTQYF,TGTGCCAGCAGCGAACGACAGGGGGCGCGGACAGATACGCAGTATTTT